This T cell receptor beta chain was captured by sequencing in a study of control samples from healthy donors and cancer patients. Germline-derived CDR1 and CDR2 are MDHEN and SYDVKM. The germline V and J ends were trimmed by 4 bases and 11 bases, with 9 bases remaining between them. This CDR3 comprises 11 residues. Repertoires were generated with immunoSEQ multiplex PCR, while TCRdb's copy carries only in-frame clones and drops some. Of about 130,000 clones in the sample, about 90% were seen once. This rearrangement joins TRBV28 to TRBJ1-5; no reliable D call. The clonotype was recovered from a young man in good health. The sample consisted of blood. This CDR3 reads CASSWGWAQHF. The CDR3 bases are TGTGCCAGCAGTTGGGGTTGGGCCCAGCATTTT.